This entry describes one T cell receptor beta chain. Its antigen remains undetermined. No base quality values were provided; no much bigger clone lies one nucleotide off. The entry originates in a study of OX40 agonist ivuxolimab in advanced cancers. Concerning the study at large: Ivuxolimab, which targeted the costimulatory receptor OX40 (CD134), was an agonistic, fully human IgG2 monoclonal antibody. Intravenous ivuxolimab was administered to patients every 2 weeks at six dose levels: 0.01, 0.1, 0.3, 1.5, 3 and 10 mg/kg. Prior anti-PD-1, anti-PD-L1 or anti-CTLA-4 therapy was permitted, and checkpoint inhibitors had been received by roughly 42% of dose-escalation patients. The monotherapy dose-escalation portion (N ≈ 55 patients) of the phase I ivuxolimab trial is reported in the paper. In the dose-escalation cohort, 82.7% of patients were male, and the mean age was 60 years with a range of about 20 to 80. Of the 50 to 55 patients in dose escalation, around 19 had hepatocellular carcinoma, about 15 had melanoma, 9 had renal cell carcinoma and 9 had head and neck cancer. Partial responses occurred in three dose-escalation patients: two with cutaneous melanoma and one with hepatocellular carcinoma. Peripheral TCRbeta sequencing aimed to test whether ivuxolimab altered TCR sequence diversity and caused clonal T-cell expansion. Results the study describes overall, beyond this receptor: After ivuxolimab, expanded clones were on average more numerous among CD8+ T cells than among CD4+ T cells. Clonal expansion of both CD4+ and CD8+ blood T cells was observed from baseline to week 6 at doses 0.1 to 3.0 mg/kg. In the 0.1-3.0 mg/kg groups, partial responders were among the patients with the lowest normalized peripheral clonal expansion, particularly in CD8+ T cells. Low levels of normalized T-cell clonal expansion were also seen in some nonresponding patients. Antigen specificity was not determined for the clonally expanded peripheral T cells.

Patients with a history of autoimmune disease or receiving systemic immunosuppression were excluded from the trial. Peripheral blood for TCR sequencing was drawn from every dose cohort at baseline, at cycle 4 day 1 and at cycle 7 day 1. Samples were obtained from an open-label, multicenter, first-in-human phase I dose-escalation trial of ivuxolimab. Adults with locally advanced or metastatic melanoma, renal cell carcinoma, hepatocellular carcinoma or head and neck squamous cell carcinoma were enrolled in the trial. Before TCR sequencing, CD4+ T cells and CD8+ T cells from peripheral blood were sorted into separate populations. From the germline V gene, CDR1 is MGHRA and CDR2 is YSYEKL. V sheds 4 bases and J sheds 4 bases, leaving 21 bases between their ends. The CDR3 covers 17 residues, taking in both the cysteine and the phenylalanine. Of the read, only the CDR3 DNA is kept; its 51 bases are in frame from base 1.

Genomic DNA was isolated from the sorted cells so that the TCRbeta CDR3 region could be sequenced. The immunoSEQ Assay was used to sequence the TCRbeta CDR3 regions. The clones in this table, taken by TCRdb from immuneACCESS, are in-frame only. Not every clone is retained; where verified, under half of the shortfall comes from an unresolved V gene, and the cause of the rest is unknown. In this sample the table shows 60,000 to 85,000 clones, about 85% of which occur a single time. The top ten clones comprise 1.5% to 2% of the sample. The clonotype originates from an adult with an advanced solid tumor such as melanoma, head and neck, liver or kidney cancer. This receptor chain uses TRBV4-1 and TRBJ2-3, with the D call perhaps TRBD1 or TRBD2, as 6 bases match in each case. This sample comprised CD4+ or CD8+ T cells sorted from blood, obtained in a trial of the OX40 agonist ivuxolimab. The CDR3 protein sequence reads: CASSPETHRDSPDTQYF. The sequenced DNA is TGCGCCAGCAGCCCCGAGACCCACAGGGACTCGCCAGATACGCAGTATTTT.